The 28 T cell receptor beta chains listed next were all sequenced from one sample in a study of healthy donors' naive CD4 and CD8 T cells. TCR libraries were built from 500 to 550 ng of total RNA by linear amplification. Each CDR3 protein is one row after TCRdb ran MiXCR on the reads. The repertoire includes 200,000 or so distinct CDR3 sequences, 74% of them detected once, and 2.3% sits in the top ten. Specimen: naive CD4+ and CD8+ T cells sorted from blood, pooled from several donors. The receptor source for this set is a pool of human donors in good health; the sample pools cells from several healthy donors.

V and J are TRBV27 and TRBJ1-5, with TRBD1 as a possible D gene (5 bases). The CDR3 sequence is 14 residues long. Trimming cost V 1 base and J 5 bases, with 9 bases left between them. Germline loops: CDR1 MNHEY, CDR2 SMNVEV (reference sequence). CDR3 amino acids: CASSLFRGDQPQHF. CDR3 sequence (DNA): TGTGCCAGCAGTTTATTCAGAGGGGATCAGCCCCAGCATTTT.

The gene calls are TRBV12-3 or TRBV12-4 and TRBJ2-1; tentative D call: TRBD2 (5 bases). Trimming removed 6 bases at V and 2 bases at J, with 11 bases between. This CDR3 spans 14 amino acids. The CDR3 here is CASRTGNTYNEQFF. The CDR3, as DNA: TGTGCCAGCAGGACCGGGAACACCTACAATGAGCAGTTCTTC.

This clonotype was detected only once. The chain links TRBV27 to TRBJ1-5, with 7 positions matching TRBD1. Germline assignment: CDR1 MNHEY and CDR2 SMNVEV (reference sequence). This CDR3 comprises 15 residues. J lost 2 bases, V lost 4 bases, and 5 bases had no gene match. The CDR3 here is CASSYTGEGNQPQHF. DNA of the CDR3: TGTGCCAGCAGTTACACAGGGGAGGGCAATCAGCCCCAGCATTTT.

V and J are TRBV6-5 and TRBJ2-7, with no clear D. V was pared by 8 bases and J by 2 bases, with 7 bases between. CDR3 size: 11 residues. Germline V gives CDR1 MNHEY, CDR2 SVGAGI. CDR3 region: CASWGTYEQYF. The CDR3 DNA reads TGTGCCAGCTGGGGAACCTACGAGCAGTACTTC.

The chain has TRBV19 and TRBJ2-4; the D gene is possibly TRBD2 (5 bases). The length of the CDR3 is 13 residues. Trimming took 3 bases from V and 5 from J, leaving 8 bases between them. CDR1 LNHDA and CDR2 SQIVND come from the germline V gene (reference sequence). CDR3 in amino acids: CASSMDGENIQYF. CDR3 sequence (DNA): TGTGCCAGTAGTATGGACGGGGAAAACATTCAGTACTTC.

The table lists this clonotype with a few counts. The CDR3 region is CASSYRQGHPYGYTF. As DNA, the CDR3 is TGTGCCAGCAGTTACCGACAGGGGCACCCATATGGCTACACCTTC. This chain joins TRBV6-5 and TRBJ1-2; 8 bases map to TRBD1. Germline CDR1 and CDR2: MNHEY and SVGAGI. CDR3 length equals 15 residues. Losses at the gene ends were 2 bases for V and 5 bases for J; bases not matched to a gene: 7.

V gene TRBV6-2 or TRBV6-3 combines with J gene TRBJ1-5; D unresolved. Trimming left V 0 bases short and J 2 bases short, with 11 bases between. The CDR3 is 16 amino acids. Germline V gene sequence: CDR1 MNHEY, CDR2 SVGEGT. The DNA of the CDR3 is TGTGCCAGCAGTTACTCGAAAGCCCTCGGCAATCAGCCCCAGCATTTT. Protein: CASSYSKALGNQPQHF.

The V gene is TRBV27, the J gene TRBJ2-2; D could derive from TRBD1 or TRBD2 (5 bases each). CDR1 and CDR2 from the germline V gene are MNHEY and SMNVEV (reference sequence). Trimming shortened V by 8 bases and J by 4 bases, and 5 bases separated the two germline ends. The CDR3 sequence is 11 residues long. CDR3 sequence (DNA): TGTGCCAGCGGGGGCACCGGGGAGCTGTTTTTT. It encodes CASGGTGELFF.

This clonotype occurred once. The chain uses TRBV29-1 and TRBJ1-1; 12 bases fit TRBD1. Per the germline V gene, CDR1 is SQVTM and CDR2 is ANQGSEA. Unmatched junction bases numbered 7, after V lost 6 bases and J lost 5 bases. The CDR3 has 14 amino acids. The CDR3 DNA reads as TGCAGCGTGGGGACAGGGGGCATTCGGACTGAAGCTTTCTTT. Protein: CSVGTGGIRTEAFF.

The CDR3: CASSVERQGDTQYF. As DNA, the CDR3 is TGTGCCAGTAGTGTGGAACGACAGGGAGATACGCAGTATTTT. The chain couples TRBV19 to TRBJ2-3; 7 positions match TRBD1. The CDR3 has 14 residues. The germline CDR1 and CDR2 sequences are LNHDA and SQIVND (reference sequence). Losses at the gene ends were 5 bases for V and 5 bases for J; bases not matched to a gene: 7. Combining the CDR3 with reference TRBV19 and TRBJ2-3 gives the whole variable domain DGGITQSPKYLFRKEGQNVTLSCEQNLNHDAMYWYRQDPGQGLRLIYYSQIVNDFQKGDIAEGYSVSREKKESFPLTVTSAQKNPTAFYLCASSVERQGDTQYFGPGTRLTVL.

This chain uses TRBV29-1 with TRBJ1-1, with D unclear. From germline, CDR1 is SQVTM and CDR2 ANQGSEA. Trimming stripped 4 bases from V and 1 base from J, with 10 bases between. This CDR3 spans 13 amino acids. CDR3 amino acids: CSVGYRKNTEAFF. Written as DNA, the CDR3 is TGCAGCGTTGGTTACAGAAAGAACACTGAAGCTTTCTTT.

This clonotype has only a few counts. This chain uses TRBV11-3 with TRBJ2-1; TRBD2 agrees at 9 bases. Germline CDR1 reads SGHNT; CDR2 reads YENEEA. This CDR3 is built from 18 residues. J was trimmed by 0 bases and V by 2 bases; bases with no gene match: 8. In nucleotides, the CDR3 is TGTGCCAGCAGCTTAACTAGCGGGTCTCCTAGCTCCTACAATGAGCAGTTCTTC. Translating gives CASSLTSGSPSSYNEQFF.

J is TRBJ2-3 and V is TRBV29-1; 8 bases fit TRBD2. CDR3 length: 16 residues. Germline V gene data show CDR1 as SQVTM and CDR2 as ANQGSEA. V gave up 6 bases and J gave up 0 bases; unmatched junction bases: 11. This CDR3 reads CSVVAWRGDSTDTQYF. DNA for the CDR3: TGCAGCGTGGTCGCCTGGCGGGGGGATAGCACAGATACGCAGTATTTT.

This sequence joins TRBV27 and TRBJ1-5; no firm D call. With 6 bases removed from V and 3 bases from J, the gap between germline ends came to 12 bases. Germline V gene lookup returns CDR1 MNHEY and CDR2 SMNVEV (reference sequence). The CDR3 consists of 14 residues. The CDR3, as DNA: TGTGCCAGCAGCCTCACTCGGACCAATCAGCCCCAGCATTTT. Translated, it gives CASSLTRTNQPQHF.

The V and J genes are TRBV29-1 and TRBJ2-7; 7 bases map to TRBD1. This CDR3 has 13 amino acids. With V trimmed by 5 bases and J by 3 bases, 7 bases remained unmatched. Germline lookup yields CDR1 SQVTM and CDR2 ANQGSEA. CDR3 region: CSVRGTERYEQYF. The CDR3 coding sequence is TGCAGCGTTCGAGGGACAGAGCGCTACGAGCAGTACTTC.

V is TRBV29-1 and J is TRBJ2-5; TRBD1 matches at 7 bases. Germline CDR1 SQVTM, CDR2 ANQGSEA. V shed 7 bases and J 5 bases; nucleotides not matched to a gene: 7. The length of the CDR3 is 12 residues. Here the CDR3 DNA reads TGCAGCGCCCACAGGGGAGCTGAGACCCAGTACTTC. Protein: CSAHRGAETQYF.

The chain recombines TRBV5-5 with TRBJ1-2; maybe TRBD1 (6 bases). CDR1 is SGHKS, CDR2 YYEKEE, per germline (reference sequence). This CDR3 spans 14 amino acids. Trimming took 0 bases from V and 3 from J, leaving 9 bases between them. The DNA for the CDR3 is TGTGCCAGCAGCTTGGTCAGGGGAGACTATGGCTACACCTTC. Its protein product is CASSLVRGDYGYTF. Variable domain in full (rest from reference TRBV5-5 and TRBJ1-2): DAGVTQSPTHLIKTRGQQVTLRCSPISGHKSVSWYQQVLGQGPQFIFQYYEKEERGRGNFPDRFSARQFPNYSSELNVNALLLGDSALYLCASSLVRGDYGYTFGSGTRLTVV.

The chain links TRBV6-5 to TRBJ1-1, with no clear D. The CDR3 runs to 15 residues. The germline CDR1 and CDR2 sequences are MNHEY and SVGAGI. Trimming took 0 bases from V and 6 from J, leaving 14 bases between them. The CDR3 DNA is TGTGCCAGCAGTTACTCTCGCCAGTATCTGGCTGAAGCTTTCTTT. This encodes CASSYSRQYLAEAFF.

The chain employs TRBV19 and TRBJ2-7, with a tentative D call TRBD1 (5 bases). The CDR3 contains 13 residues. Trimming pared 7 bases from V and 3 bases from J, leaving 13 bases between. Germline V gene lookup returns CDR1 LNHDA and CDR2 SQIVND (reference sequence). As DNA, the CDR3 is TGTGCCAGTAAAGGGGATAGTGTCTACGAGCAGTACTTC. Its protein is CASKGDSVYEQYF.

The chain links TRBV5-1 to TRBJ2-1, with D possibly TRBD2 on 6 matching bases. V was cut by 4 bases and J by 7 bases, with 9 bases left in between. The germline V gene encodes CDR1 SGHRS and CDR2 YFSETQ. This CDR3 is built from 12 residues. CDR3 nucleotide sequence: TGCGCCAGCAGCGGTAGCGGTAATGAGCAGTTCTTC. This translates into CASSGSGNEQFF.

The gene calls are TRBV6-5 and TRBJ1-2, with 7 bases lining up with TRBD1. Germline CDR1 and CDR2: MNHEY and SVGAGI. The CDR3 consists of 12 residues. V lost 6 bases and J lost 3; bases outside the gene matches: 1. DNA for the CDR3: TGTGCCAGCAGGGGACAGCACTATGGCTACACCTTC. The encoded protein is CASRGQHYGYTF.

This clonotype came up a few times. V usage is TRBV29-1 and J usage is TRBJ1-3; D may be TRBD1 (5 bases). The CDR3 has 12 residues. The germline V gene has CDR1 SQVTM and CDR2 ANQGSEA. Trimming shortened V by 7 bases and J by 2 bases, and 9 bases separated the two germline ends. CDR3 protein: CSAGTPGNTIYF. The CDR3 DNA follows: TGCAGCGCTGGGACCCCTGGAAACACCATATATTTT.

V gene TRBV29-1 combines with J gene TRBJ2-3; D is unresolved. CDR1 and CDR2 (germline): SQVTM, ANQGSEA. V was shortened by 4 bases and J by 3 bases, with 11 bases between the two germline ends. CDR3 length equals 13 residues. Here the CDR3 DNA reads TGCAGCGTTGTTGGGCTTTTAACAGATACGCAGTATTTT. This translates into CSVVGLLTDTQYF.

The rearrangement uses TRBV29-1 and TRBJ2-7; maybe TRBD1 (6 bases). Trimming removed 4 bases at V and 1 base at J, with 17 bases between. In germline, CDR1 is SQVTM, CDR2 ANQGSEA. The CDR3 contains 15 residues. Here the CDR3 reads CSVAFRPGQSYEQYF. CDR3 nucleotides: TGCAGCGTTGCCTTCAGACCCGGACAGTCCTACGAGCAGTACTTC.

The chain employs TRBV6-2 or TRBV6-3 and TRBJ1-5, with a possible D match to TRBD1 (5 bases). This CDR3 is 14 amino acids long. V was clipped by 4 bases and J by 7 bases, with 14 bases between them. Germline-derived CDR1 and CDR2 are MNHEY and SVGEGT. In nucleotides, the CDR3 is TGTGCCAGCAGTTGGGGACCGGAGGGCCAGCCCCAGCATTTT. As protein: CASSWGPEGQPQHF.

The chain couples TRBV4-1 to TRBJ1-2; 10 positions agree with TRBD1. In germline, CDR1 is MGHRA, CDR2 YSYEKL. J lost 4 bases, V lost 4 bases, and 9 bases had no gene match. There are 16 residues in the CDR3. CDR3 nucleotides: TGCGCCAGCAGCCGAATCGGGGACAGGGGAGTCTATGGCTACACCTTC. As protein: CASSRIGDRGVYGYTF.

The V gene is TRBV5-1, the J gene TRBJ2-7; TRBD2 matches 8 bases. The CDR3 is made up of 15 amino acids. Germline loops: CDR1 SGHRS, CDR2 YFSETQ. V gave up 4 bases and J gave up 3 bases; unmatched junction bases: 9. Here the CDR3 reads CASSPWREDFYEQYF. DNA of the CDR3: TGCGCCAGCAGCCCGTGGCGGGAGGACTTCTACGAGCAGTACTTC.

This chain connects TRBV27 to TRBJ2-7, with D unresolved. V gave up 7 bases and J gave up 7 bases, with 20 bases separating them. Per germline, CDR1 MNHEY and CDR2 SMNVEV (reference sequence). The CDR3 sequence is 14 residues long. The DNA for the CDR3 is TGTGCCAGCACTTCGCCGGGTCCGGGTCGGGAGCAGTACTTC. Translating gives CASTSPGPGREQYF.